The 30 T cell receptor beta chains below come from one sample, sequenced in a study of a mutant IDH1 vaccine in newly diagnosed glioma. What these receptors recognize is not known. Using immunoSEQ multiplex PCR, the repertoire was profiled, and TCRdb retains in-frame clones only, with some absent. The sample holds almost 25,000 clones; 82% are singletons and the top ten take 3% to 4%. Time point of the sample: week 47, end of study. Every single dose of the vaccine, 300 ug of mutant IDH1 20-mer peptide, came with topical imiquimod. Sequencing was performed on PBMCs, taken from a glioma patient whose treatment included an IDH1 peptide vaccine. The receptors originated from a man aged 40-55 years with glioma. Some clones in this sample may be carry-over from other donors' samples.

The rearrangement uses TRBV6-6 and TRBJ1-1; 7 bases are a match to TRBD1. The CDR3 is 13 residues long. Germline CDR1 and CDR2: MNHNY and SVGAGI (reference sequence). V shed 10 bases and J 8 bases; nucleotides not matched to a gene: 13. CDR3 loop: CATAREGAMEAFF. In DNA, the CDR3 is TGTGCCACCGCAAGGGAGGGGGCAATGGAAGCTTTCTTT.

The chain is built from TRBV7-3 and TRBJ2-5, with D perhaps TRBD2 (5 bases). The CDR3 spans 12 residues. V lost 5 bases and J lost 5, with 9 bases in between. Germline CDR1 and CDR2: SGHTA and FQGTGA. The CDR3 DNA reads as TGTGCCAGCAGCCCCACGGGGGAGACCCAGTACTTC. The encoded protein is CASSPTGETQYF.

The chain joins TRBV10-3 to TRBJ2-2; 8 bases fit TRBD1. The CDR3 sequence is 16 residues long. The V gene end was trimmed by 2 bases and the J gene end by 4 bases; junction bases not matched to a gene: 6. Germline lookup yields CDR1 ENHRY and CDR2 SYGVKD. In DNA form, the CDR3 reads TGTGCCATCAGTGAGGGCGGACAGGGTGGCACCGGGGAGCTGTTTTTT. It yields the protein CAISEGGQGGTGELFF.

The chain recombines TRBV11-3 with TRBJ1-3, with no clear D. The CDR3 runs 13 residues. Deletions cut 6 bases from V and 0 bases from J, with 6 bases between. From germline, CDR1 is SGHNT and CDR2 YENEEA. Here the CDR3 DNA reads TGTGCCAGCAGTGGAAACTCTGGAAACACCATATATTTT. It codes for CASSGNSGNTIYF.

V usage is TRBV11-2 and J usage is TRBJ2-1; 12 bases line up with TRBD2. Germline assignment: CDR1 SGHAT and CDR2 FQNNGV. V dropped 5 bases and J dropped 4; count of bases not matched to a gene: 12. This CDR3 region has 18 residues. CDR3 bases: TGTGCCAGCAGCCCAGCTAGCGGGGGGGCCGGCGGGTACAATGAGCAGTTCTTC. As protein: CASSPASGGAGGYNEQFF.

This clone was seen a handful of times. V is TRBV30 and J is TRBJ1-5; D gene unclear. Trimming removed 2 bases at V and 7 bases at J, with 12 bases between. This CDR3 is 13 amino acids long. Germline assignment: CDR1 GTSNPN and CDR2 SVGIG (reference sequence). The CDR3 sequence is CAWSSGFGQPQHF. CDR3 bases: TGTGCCTGGAGTTCCGGGTTCGGGCAGCCCCAGCATTTT.

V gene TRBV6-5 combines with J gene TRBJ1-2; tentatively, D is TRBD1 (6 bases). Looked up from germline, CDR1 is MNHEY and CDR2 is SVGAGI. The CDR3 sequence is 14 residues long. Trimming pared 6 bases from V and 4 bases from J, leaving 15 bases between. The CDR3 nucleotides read TGTGCCAGCAGGGGGGCCCCGGGACCCTATGGCTACACCTTC. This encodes CASRGAPGPYGYTF.

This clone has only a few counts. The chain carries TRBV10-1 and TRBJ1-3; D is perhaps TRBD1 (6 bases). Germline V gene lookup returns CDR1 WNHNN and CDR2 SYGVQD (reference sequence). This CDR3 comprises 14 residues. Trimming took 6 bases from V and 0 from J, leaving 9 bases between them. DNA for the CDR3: TGCGCCAGCAGGCGGGACACCTCTGGAAACACCATATATTTT. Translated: CASRRDTSGNTIYF.

In DNA form, the CDR3 reads TGTGCCAGCACCTCGGCGGGCTCGGGAAAAGCTTTCTTT. The encoded protein is CASTSAGSGKAFF. The V and J genes are TRBV27 and TRBJ1-1; no definite D call. Germline loops: CDR1 MNHEY, CDR2 SMNVEV (reference sequence). Trimming pared 7 bases from V and 9 bases from J, leaving 18 bases between. The CDR3 runs 13 residues.

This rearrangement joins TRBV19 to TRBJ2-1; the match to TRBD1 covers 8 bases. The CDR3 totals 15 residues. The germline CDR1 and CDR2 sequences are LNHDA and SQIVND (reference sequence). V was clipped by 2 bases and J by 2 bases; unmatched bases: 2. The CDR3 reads CASSIQGQAYNEQFF. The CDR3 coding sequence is TGTGCCAGTAGTATACAGGGACAGGCCTACAATGAGCAGTTCTTC.

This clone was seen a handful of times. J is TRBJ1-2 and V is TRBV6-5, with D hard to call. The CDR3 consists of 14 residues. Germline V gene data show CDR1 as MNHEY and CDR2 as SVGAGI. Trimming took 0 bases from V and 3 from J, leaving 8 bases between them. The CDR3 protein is CASSYSRSDYGYTF. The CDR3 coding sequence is TGTGCCAGCAGTTACTCGAGGTCTGACTATGGCTACACCTTC.

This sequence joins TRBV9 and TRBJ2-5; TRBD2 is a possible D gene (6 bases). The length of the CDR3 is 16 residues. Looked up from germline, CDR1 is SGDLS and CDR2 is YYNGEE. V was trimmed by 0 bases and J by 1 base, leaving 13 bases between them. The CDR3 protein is CASSVEDGRGQETQYF. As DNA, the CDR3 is TGTGCCAGCAGCGTAGAAGATGGGCGGGGCCAAGAGACCCAGTACTTC.

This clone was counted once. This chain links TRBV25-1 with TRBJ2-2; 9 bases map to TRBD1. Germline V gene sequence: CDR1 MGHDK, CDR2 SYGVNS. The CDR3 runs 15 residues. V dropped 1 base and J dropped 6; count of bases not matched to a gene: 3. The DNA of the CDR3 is TGTGCCAGCAGTGAATGGGACAGGGCCTCCGGGGAGCTGTTTTTT. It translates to CASSEWDRASGELFF. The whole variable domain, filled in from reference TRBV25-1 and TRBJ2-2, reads EADIYQTPRYLVIGTGKKITLECSQTMGHDKMYWYQQDPGMELHLIHYSYGVNSTEKGDLSSESTVSRIRTEHFPLTLESARPSHTSQYLCASSEWDRASGELFFGEGSRLTVL.

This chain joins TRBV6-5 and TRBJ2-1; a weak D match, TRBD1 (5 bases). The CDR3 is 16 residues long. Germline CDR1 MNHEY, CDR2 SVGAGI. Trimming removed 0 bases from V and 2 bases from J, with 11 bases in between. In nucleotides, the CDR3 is TGTGCCAGCAGTTACTCGAGCAGGGTCCCCTACAATGAGCAGTTCTTC. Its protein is CASSYSSRVPYNEQFF.

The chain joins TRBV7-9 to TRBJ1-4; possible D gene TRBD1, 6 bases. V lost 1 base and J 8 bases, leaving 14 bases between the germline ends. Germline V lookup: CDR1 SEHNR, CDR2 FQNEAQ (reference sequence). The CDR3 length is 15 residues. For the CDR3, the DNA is TGTGCCAGCAGCTTAGGAGGGGGGGAAACCGAAAAACTGTTTTTT. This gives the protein CASSLGGGETEKLFF. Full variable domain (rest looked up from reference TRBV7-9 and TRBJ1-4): DTGVSQNPRHKITKRGQNVTFRCDPISEHNRLYWYRQTLGQGPEFLTYFQNEAQLEKSRLLSDRFSAERPKGSFSTLEIQRTEQGDSAMYLCASSLGGGETEKLFFGSGTQLSVL.

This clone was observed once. The CDR3 is CAISEVFGAANEKLFF. The CDR3 DNA is TGTGCCATCAGTGAAGTGTTCGGGGCGGCTAATGAAAAACTGTTTTTT. The gene calls are TRBV10-3 and TRBJ1-4; a possible D gene is TRBD1 (5 bases). The CDR3 is made up of 16 amino acids. Deletions cut 3 bases from V and 3 bases from J, with 14 bases between. CDR1 is ENHRY and CDR2 is SYGVKD in the germline V gene.

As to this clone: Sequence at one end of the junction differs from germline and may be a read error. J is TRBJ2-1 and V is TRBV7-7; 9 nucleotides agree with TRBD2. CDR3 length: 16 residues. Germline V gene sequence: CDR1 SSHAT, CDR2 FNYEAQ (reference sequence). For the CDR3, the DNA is TGTGCTAGCAGCCGTATAGCGGGGGCCTCCTACAATGAGCAGTTCTTC. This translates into CASSRIAGASYNEQFF.

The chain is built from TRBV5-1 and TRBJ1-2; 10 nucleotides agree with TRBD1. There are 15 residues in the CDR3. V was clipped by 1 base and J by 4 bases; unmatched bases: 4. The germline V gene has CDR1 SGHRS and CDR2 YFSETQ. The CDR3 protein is CASSLMTGGGYGYTF. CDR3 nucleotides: TGCGCCAGCAGCTTGATGACAGGGGGCGGCTATGGCTACACCTTC. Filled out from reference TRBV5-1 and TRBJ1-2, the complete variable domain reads KAGVTQTPRYLIKTRGQQVTLSCSPISGHRSVSWYQQTPGQGLQFLFEYFSETQRNKGNFPGRFSGRQFSNSRSEMNVSTLELGDSALYLCASSLMTGGGYGYTFGSGTRLTVV.

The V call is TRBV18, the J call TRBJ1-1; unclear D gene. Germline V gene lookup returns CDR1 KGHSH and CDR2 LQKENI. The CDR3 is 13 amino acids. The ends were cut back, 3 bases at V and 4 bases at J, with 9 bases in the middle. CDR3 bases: TGTGCCAGCTCACCCCCCCGGGCCACTGAAGCTTTCTTT. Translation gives CASSPPRATEAFF.

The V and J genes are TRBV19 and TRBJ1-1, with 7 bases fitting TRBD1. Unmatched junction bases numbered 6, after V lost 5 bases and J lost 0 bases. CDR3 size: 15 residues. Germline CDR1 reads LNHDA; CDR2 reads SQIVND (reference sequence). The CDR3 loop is CASSPRQGLNTEAFF. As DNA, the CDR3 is TGTGCCAGTAGTCCTCGACAGGGATTGAACACTGAAGCTTTCTTT. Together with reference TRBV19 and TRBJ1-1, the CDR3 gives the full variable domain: DGGITQSPKYLFRKEGQNVTLSCEQNLNHDAMYWYRQDPGQGLRLIYYSQIVNDFQKGDIAEGYSVSREKKESFPLTVTSAQKNPTAFYLCASSPRQGLNTEAFFGQGTRLTVV.

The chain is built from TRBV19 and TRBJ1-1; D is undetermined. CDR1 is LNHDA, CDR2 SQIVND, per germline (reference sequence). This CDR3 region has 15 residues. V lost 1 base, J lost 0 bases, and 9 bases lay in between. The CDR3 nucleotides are TGTGCCAGTAGTATAGTGCCCCCATTGAACACTGAAGCTTTCTTT. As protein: CASSIVPPLNTEAFF.

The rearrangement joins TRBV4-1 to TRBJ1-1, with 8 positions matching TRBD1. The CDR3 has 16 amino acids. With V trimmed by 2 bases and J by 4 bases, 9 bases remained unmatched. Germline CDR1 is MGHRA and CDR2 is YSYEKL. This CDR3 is CASSQPGQGTGTEAFF. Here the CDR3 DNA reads TGCGCCAGCAGCCAACCAGGACAGGGTACGGGCACTGAAGCTTTCTTT.

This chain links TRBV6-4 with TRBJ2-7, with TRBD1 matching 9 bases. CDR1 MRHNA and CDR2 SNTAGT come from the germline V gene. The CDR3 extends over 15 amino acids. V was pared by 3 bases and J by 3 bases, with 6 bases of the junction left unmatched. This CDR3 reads CASSEQGATGYEQYF. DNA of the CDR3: TGTGCCAGCAGTGAACAGGGGGCTACAGGCTACGAGCAGTACTTC.

The CDR3: CASSIEGTEAFF. Here the CDR3 DNA reads TGTGCCAGTAGTATCGAAGGAACTGAAGCTTTCTTT. The V call is TRBV19, the J call TRBJ1-1; D gene uncertain. The CDR3 has 12 residues. V shed 3 bases and J shed 5 bases, with 7 bases lying between them. The germline CDR1 and CDR2 sequences are LNHDA and SQIVND (reference sequence). Full variable domain (rest looked up from reference TRBV19 and TRBJ1-1): DGGITQSPKYLFRKEGQNVTLSCEQNLNHDAMYWYRQDPGQGLRLIYYSQIVNDFQKGDIAEGYSVSREKKESFPLTVTSAQKNPTAFYLCASSIEGTEAFFGQGTRLTVV.

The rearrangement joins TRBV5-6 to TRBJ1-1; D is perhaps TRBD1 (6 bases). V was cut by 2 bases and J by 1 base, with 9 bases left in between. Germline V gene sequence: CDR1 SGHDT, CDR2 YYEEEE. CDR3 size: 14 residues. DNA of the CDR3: TGTGCCAGCAGCTTTCTGGACAGGAACACTGAAGCTTTCTTT. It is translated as CASSFLDRNTEAFF.

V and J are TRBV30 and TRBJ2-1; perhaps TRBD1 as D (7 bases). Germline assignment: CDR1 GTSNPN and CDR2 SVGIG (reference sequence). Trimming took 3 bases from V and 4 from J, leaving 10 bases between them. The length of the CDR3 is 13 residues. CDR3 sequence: CAWSQGGYNEQFF. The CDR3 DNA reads TGTGCCTGGAGCCAGGGGGGTTACAATGAGCAGTTCTTC.

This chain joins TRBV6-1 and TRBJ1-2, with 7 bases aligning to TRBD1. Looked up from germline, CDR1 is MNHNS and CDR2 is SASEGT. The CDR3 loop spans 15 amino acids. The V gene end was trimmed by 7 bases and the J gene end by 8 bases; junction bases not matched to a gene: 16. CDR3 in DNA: TGTGCCAGCACCCTAACCAGGGGACAGCCCGTCGGCTACACCTTC. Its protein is CASTLTRGQPVGYTF.

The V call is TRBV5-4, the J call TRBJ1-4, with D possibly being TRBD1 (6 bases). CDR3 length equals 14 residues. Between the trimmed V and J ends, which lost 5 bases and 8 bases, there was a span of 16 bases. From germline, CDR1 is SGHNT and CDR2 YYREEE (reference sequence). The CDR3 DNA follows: TGTGCCAGCAGTTTCGGGGGCTTGCGGGAAAAACTGTTTTTT. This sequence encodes CASSFGGLREKLFF.

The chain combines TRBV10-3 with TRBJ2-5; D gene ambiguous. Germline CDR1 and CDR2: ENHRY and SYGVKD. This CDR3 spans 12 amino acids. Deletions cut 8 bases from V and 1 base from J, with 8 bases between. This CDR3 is CAIGEFQETQYF. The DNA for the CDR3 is TGTGCCATCGGGGAATTCCAAGAGACCCAGTACTTC.

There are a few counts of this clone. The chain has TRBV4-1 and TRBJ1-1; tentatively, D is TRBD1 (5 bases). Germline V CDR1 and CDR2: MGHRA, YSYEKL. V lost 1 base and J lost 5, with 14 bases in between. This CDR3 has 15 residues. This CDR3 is CASSQAGTSRTEAFF. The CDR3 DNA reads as TGCGCCAGCAGCCAAGCTGGGACCTCGAGGACTGAAGCTTTCTTT.